This T cell receptor (beta chain) came from a study of patients and donors after allogeneic stem cell transplantation. This clonotype was seen a few times. TCRdb re-called the RT-PCR reads with MiXCR, one entry per CDR3 protein. The sample records 900,000 to 1,000,000 distinct CDR3 sequences, over 15% being singletons. There are 13 residues in the CDR3. The trim removed 5 bases at V and 7 bases at J, leaving 11 bases unmatched. The germline gives CDR1 SQVTM, CDR2 ANQGSEA. The specimen was blood, either unsorted or a sorted T cell fraction (not recorded which). V usage is TRBV29-1 and J usage is TRBJ2-7; TRBD1 matches 7 bases. The TCR originated in a human donor who was either an allogeneic HSCT recipient or a stem cell or donor lymphocyte infusion donor (not recorded which). It is not recorded whose cells these are; they may come from a transplant donor. The CDR3 nucleotides are TGCAGCGTTTCGCCGGGACAGCCTTTGGAGCAGTACTTC. Translating gives CSVSPGQPLEQYF.